Below are 26 T cell receptor beta chains sequenced from a single sample in a study of control samples from healthy donors and cancer patients (dated by TCRdb to the early 2020s). The method behind the library was the immunoSEQ multiplex PCR assay. TCRdb limited this immuneACCESS table to in-frame rearrangements with V and J called. A share of clones is missing; checked studies link under half to unresolved V genes, and the rest is unexplained. For this sample there are about 100,000 clones; roughly 87% appear just once. The ten largest clonotypes hold about a sixth of the sample. The material sequenced was blood. Receptor source: a woman between 50 and 59 years old in good health.

The rearrangement uses TRBV7-2 and TRBJ1-6; no clear D gene. CDR1 is SGHTA and CDR2 is FQGNSA in the germline V gene. Deletions cut 1 base from V and 8 bases from J, with 15 bases between. The CDR3 spans 16 residues. The CDR3 is CASSLGSAVPYSPLHF. DNA of the CDR3: TGTGCCAGCAGCTTAGGTTCCGCCGTACCTTATTCACCCCTCCACTTT.

This clone has only a few counts. This chain joins TRBV5-4 and TRBJ1-1, with TRBD1 as a possible D gene (5 bases). The germline V and J ends were trimmed by 4 bases and 5 bases, with 15 bases remaining between them. Germline-derived CDR1 and CDR2 are SGHNT and YYREEE (reference sequence). CDR3 length equals 14 residues. The CDR3, as DNA: TGTGCCAGCAGCGCCATCGGGCAGGGTACTGAAGCTTTCTTT. Its translation: CASSAIGQGTEAFF.

The chain links TRBV6-2 or TRBV6-3 to TRBJ2-3, with D maybe TRBD1 (6 bases). In germline, CDR1 is MNHEY, CDR2 SVGEGT. The CDR3 spans 14 residues. Trimming stripped 6 bases from V and 6 bases from J, with 16 bases between. CDR3 in DNA: TGTGCCAGCAGCTCCATATATAGGGGGGATACGCAGTATTTT. Encoded protein: CASSSIYRGDTQYF.

The V and J genes are TRBV5-1 and TRBJ2-5; 8 nucleotides line up with TRBD1. Per germline, CDR1 SGHRS and CDR2 YFSETQ. J gave up 5 bases and V 1 base, and 7 bases lay outside the gene matches. The CDR3 consists of 15 residues. CDR3 region: CASSLTSGGFETQYF. CDR3 nucleotide sequence: TGCGCCAGCAGCTTGACCTCAGGGGGCTTCGAGACCCAGTACTTC.

The J gene is TRBJ1-1, the V gene TRBV12-3 or TRBV12-4, with D possibly being TRBD1 (5 bases). This CDR3 has 13 residues. The ends were cut back, 6 bases at V and 4 bases at J, with 12 bases in the middle. Here the CDR3 DNA reads TGTGCCAGCAGCTCGGGGGGGATCACTGAAGCTTTCTTT. It translates to CASSSGGITEAFF.

A single count supports this clone. The genes are TRBV6-1 and TRBJ2-3; D call uncertain. Germline values: CDR1 MNHNS, CDR2 SASEGT. CDR3 length equals 14 residues. Trimming took off 0 bases at V and 0 bases at J, with 4 bases between the two ends. The CDR3 is CASSEAPSTDTQYF. The CDR3 DNA is TGTGCCAGCAGTGAAGCCCCTAGCACAGATACGCAGTATTTT.

The J gene is TRBJ2-2, the V gene TRBV12-3 or TRBV12-4, with unresolved D. This CDR3 comprises 13 residues. V lost 6 bases and J lost 2, with 7 bases in between. The CDR3 is CASRAVNTGELFF. The CDR3 nucleotides are TGTGCCAGCAGGGCAGTTAACACCGGGGAGCTGTTTTTT.

The chain joins TRBV7-8 to TRBJ2-3, with TRBD1 identical over 8 bases. Trimming cost V 4 bases and J 6 bases; bases outside gene matches: 12. CDR3 size: 16 residues. CDR1 and CDR2 (germline): SGHVS, FQNEAQ. Here the CDR3 DNA reads TGTGCCAGCAGCTATAGGACAGGGCCCAATTTGGATACGCAGTATTTT. This encodes CASSYRTGPNLDTQYF.

The V gene is TRBV7-3, the J gene TRBJ1-4, with D perhaps TRBD1 (5 bases). This CDR3 region has 13 residues. The germline V gene has CDR1 SGHTA and CDR2 FQGTGA. The V end lost 8 bases, the J end lost 4 bases, and 11 bases lay between the germline ends. The CDR3 is CASAAGLNEKLFF. The CDR3 region has the DNA TGTGCCAGCGCGGCGGGGCTTAATGAAAAACTGTTTTTT.

CDR3 bases: TGTGCCACCAGCAGAGGATCAACGGGACTTAATGAAAAACTGTTTTTT. Its translation: CATSRGSTGLNEKLFF. V gene TRBV15 combines with J gene TRBJ1-4, with a tentative D call TRBD1 (5 bases). The germline gives CDR1 LNHNV, CDR2 YYDKDF (reference sequence). The CDR3 covers 16 residues. The V end lost 1 base, the J end lost 4 bases, and 13 bases lay between the germline ends.

CDR3 DNA: TGTGCCAGCAGCCATCGGATGGCGGGTGAAAAACTGTTTTTT. As protein: CASSHRMAGEKLFF. This rearrangement joins TRBV7-9 to TRBJ1-4; D gene uncertain. Deletions cut 5 bases from V and 7 bases from J, with 14 bases between. Germline CDR1 is SEHNR and CDR2 is FQNEAQ (reference sequence). The CDR3 is made up of 14 amino acids.

This chain uses TRBV4-3 with TRBJ2-3; 8 nucleotides line up with TRBD2. Per germline, CDR1 LGHNA and CDR2 YSLEER. Unmatched junction bases numbered 6, after V lost 0 bases and J lost 1 base. CDR3 length: 17 amino acids. CDR3 nucleotide sequence: TGCGCCAGCAGCCAAGACGGCGGGAGGTTCGGCACAGATACGCAGTATTTT. Amino acids: CASSQDGGRFGTDTQYF.

The V gene is TRBV7-2, the J gene TRBJ1-1; 7 bases map to TRBD1. The CDR3 is made up of 16 amino acids. Germline assignment: CDR1 SGHTA and CDR2 FQGNSA. J was trimmed by 0 bases and V by 1 base; bases with no gene match: 5. The CDR3 loop reads CASSLDSTGVNTEAFF. Written as DNA, the CDR3 is TGTGCCAGCAGCTTAGATTCCACAGGGGTGAACACTGAAGCTTTCTTT.

V is TRBV7-2 and J is TRBJ2-5, with D perhaps TRBD1 or TRBD2 (5 bases each). This CDR3 has 11 amino acids. V lost 6 bases to trimming and J lost 9 bases, with 11 bases between them. The germline V gene encodes CDR1 SGHTA and CDR2 FQGNSA. The CDR3 sequence: CASSILGAQYF. DNA of the CDR3: TGTGCCAGCAGTATATTGGGGGCCCAGTACTTC.

The chain couples TRBV2 to TRBJ2-7, with D perhaps being TRBD1 or TRBD2 (5 bases each). V lost 8 bases, J lost 2 bases, and 10 bases lay in between. CDR3 length: 12 residues. Germline V CDR1 and CDR2: SNHLY, FYNNEI. This CDR3 is CASELGAYEQYF. The CDR3 DNA follows: TGTGCCAGCGAATTGGGGGCCTACGAGCAGTACTTC.

The rearrangement links TRBV19 to TRBJ2-1, with TRBD1 matching over 7 bases. The CDR3 is 16 residues long. Per the germline V gene, CDR1 is LNHDA and CDR2 is SQIVND (reference sequence). With 4 bases clipped from V and 4 bases from J, the junction kept 10 bases outside the gene matches. The DNA of the CDR3 is TGTGCCAGTAGTACCCTCGAGGGGGCGCGGTACAATGAGCAGTTCTTC. This encodes CASSTLEGARYNEQFF. Together with reference TRBV19 and TRBJ2-1, the CDR3 gives the full variable domain: DGGITQSPKYLFRKEGQNVTLSCEQNLNHDAMYWYRQDPGQGLRLIYYSQIVNDFQKGDIAEGYSVSREKKESFPLTVTSAQKNPTAFYLCASSTLEGARYNEQFFGPGTRLTVL.

The chain has TRBV11-2 and TRBJ2-2; the match to TRBD2 covers 12 bases. Germline V gives CDR1 SGHAT, CDR2 FQNNGV. The junction had 15 bases not matched to a gene; V was cut back by 5 bases and J by 5 bases. The CDR3 covers 19 residues. CDR3: CASSPRLAGGTGGTGELFF. CDR3 sequence (DNA): TGTGCCAGCAGCCCCCGGCTAGCGGGAGGGACGGGTGGAACCGGGGAGCTGTTTTTT.

The chain combines TRBV7-3 with TRBJ2-3; D may be TRBD2 (7 bases). Germline CDR1 reads SGHTA; CDR2 reads FQGTGA. V gave up 4 bases and J gave up 4 bases, with 15 bases separating them. This CDR3 contains 15 residues. The CDR3 spells CASSSLGGLADTQYF. CDR3 nucleotides: TGTGCCAGCAGCTCCCTCGGGGGGCTGGCAGATACGCAGTATTTT.

The V and J genes are TRBV19 and TRBJ1-2; D gene unclear. CDR1 and CDR2 (germline): LNHDA, SQIVND (reference sequence). V was cut by 3 bases and J by 0 bases, with 11 bases left in between. This CDR3 comprises 15 residues. In DNA form, the CDR3 reads TGTGCCAGTAGTATGAGGCAGACCGCTAACTATGGCTACACCTTC. Translating gives CASSMRQTANYGYTF. The complete variable domain, with remaining parts taken from reference TRBV19 and TRBJ1-2, reads DGGITQSPKYLFRKEGQNVTLSCEQNLNHDAMYWYRQDPGQGLRLIYYSQIVNDFQKGDIAEGYSVSREKKESFPLTVTSAQKNPTAFYLCASSMRQTANYGYTFGSGTRLTVV.

The J gene is TRBJ2-2, the V gene TRBV19; D gene unclear. Germline CDR1 and CDR2: LNHDA and SQIVND (reference sequence). This CDR3 region has 13 residues. V was clipped by 3 bases and J by 1 base, with 3 bases between them. The CDR3 DNA reads TGTGCCAGTAGTATTCTGAACACCGGGGAGCTGTTTTTT. Translation: CASSILNTGELFF.

The chain employs TRBV19 and TRBJ1-2, with D uncertain. From germline, CDR1 is LNHDA and CDR2 SQIVND (reference sequence). This CDR3 contains 15 residues. The ends were cut back, 0 bases at V and 6 bases at J, with 14 bases in the middle. This chain's CDR3 is CASSIDWRGGNGYTF. The CDR3 bases are TGTGCCAGTAGTATAGATTGGCGGGGAGGGAATGGCTACACCTTC.

J is TRBJ2-1 and V is TRBV11-3; TRBD1 aligns across 7 bases. V shed 5 bases and J 2 bases; nucleotides not matched to a gene: 3. This CDR3 is 14 amino acids long. In germline, CDR1 is SGHNT, CDR2 YENEEA. The CDR3, as DNA: TGTGCCAGCAGCCAGGGGACAGCCTACAATGAGCAGTTCTTC. Residues: CASSQGTAYNEQFF.

The chain has TRBV6-5 and TRBJ2-1; D remains ambiguous. The CDR3 runs 11 residues. The germline gives CDR1 MNHEY, CDR2 SVGAGI. With 4 bases removed from V and 9 bases from J, the gap between germline ends came to 7 bases. CDR3 sequence: CASSSNREQFF. The CDR3 nucleotides read TGTGCCAGCAGTTCGAACCGTGAGCAGTTCTTC.

This clone occurred a few times. The chain has TRBV5-6 and TRBJ2-4; 7 bases are shared with TRBD1. V trimming: 2 bases; J trimming: 4 bases; junction bases outside the gene matches: 3. The CDR3 has 14 amino acids. The germline CDR1 and CDR2 sequences are SGHDT and YYEEEE. The CDR3 protein is CASSFQDRKNIQYF. The CDR3 DNA reads TGTGCCAGCAGCTTCCAGGACAGGAAAAACATTCAGTACTTC.

This rearrangement joins TRBV5-6 to TRBJ1-3, with D unresolved. Germline V lookup: CDR1 SGHDT, CDR2 YYEEEE. The V end was cut by 0 bases, the J end by 0 bases, with 1 base between. This CDR3 comprises 13 residues. The CDR3 here is CASSLASGNTIYF. CDR3 nucleotide sequence: TGTGCCAGCAGCTTGGCCTCTGGAAACACCATATATTTT. Drawing the rest from reference TRBV5-6 and TRBJ1-3, the complete variable domain is DAGVTQSPTHLIKTRGQQVTLRCSPKSGHDTVSWYQQALGQGPQFIFQYYEEEERQRGNFPDRFSGHQFPNYSSELNVNALLLGDSALYLCASSLASGNTIYFGEGSWLTVV.

This rearrangement joins TRBV10-1 to TRBJ1-1; D is unresolved. V lost 4 bases and J 0 bases, leaving 6 bases between the germline ends. Per germline, CDR1 WNHNN and CDR2 SYGVQD (reference sequence). CDR3 length: 13 residues. In DNA form, the CDR3 reads TGCGCCAGCAGTGGAAGGCTGAACACTGAAGCTTTCTTT. This translates into CASSGRLNTEAFF.